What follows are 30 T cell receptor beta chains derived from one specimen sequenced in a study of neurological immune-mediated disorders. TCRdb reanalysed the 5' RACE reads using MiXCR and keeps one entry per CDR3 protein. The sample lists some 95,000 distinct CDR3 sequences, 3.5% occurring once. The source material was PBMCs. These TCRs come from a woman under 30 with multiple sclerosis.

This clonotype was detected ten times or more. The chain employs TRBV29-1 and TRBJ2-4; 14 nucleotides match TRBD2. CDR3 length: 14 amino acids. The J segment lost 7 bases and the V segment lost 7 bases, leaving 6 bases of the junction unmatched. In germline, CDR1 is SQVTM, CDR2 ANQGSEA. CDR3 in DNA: TGCAGCGGGGGGGGGACTAGCGGGAGCAACATTCAGTACTTC. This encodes CSGGGTSGSNIQYF. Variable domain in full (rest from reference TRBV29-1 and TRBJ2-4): SAVISQKPSRDICQRGTSLTIQCQVDSQVTMMFWYRQQPGQSLTLIATANQGSEATYESGFVIDKFPISRPNLTFSTLTVSNMSPEDSSIYLCSGGGTSGSNIQYFGAGTRLSVL.

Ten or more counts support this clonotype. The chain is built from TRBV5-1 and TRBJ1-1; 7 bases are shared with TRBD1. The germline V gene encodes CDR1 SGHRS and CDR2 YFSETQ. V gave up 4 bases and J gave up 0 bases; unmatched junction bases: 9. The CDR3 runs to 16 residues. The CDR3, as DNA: TGCGCCAGCAGCGACGGAGGCAGGGGGTTGAACACTGAAGCTTTCTTT. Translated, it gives CASSDGGRGLNTEAFF.

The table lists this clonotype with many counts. The CDR3 DNA follows: TGTGCCAGCAGTAACCGGGACCAACTCTCCTACGAGCAGTACTTC. Its protein is CASSNRDQLSYEQYF. The chain has TRBV12-3 or TRBV12-4 and TRBJ2-7; D is possibly TRBD1 or TRBD2 (5 bases each). The V gene lost 5 bases and the J gene lost 0 bases, with 14 bases spanning the gap. CDR3 length equals 15 residues.

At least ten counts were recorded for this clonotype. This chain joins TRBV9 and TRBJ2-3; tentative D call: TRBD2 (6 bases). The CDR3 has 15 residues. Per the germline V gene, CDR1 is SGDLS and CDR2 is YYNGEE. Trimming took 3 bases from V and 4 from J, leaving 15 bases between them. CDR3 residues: CASSGGDREADTQYF. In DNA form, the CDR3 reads TGTGCCAGCAGCGGGGGGGATAGGGAGGCAGATACGCAGTATTTT.

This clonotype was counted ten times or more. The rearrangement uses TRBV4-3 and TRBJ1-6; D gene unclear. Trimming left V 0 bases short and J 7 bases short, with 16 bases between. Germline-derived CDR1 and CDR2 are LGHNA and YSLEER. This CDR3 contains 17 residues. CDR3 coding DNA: TGCGCCAGCAGCCAAGATTGGCTTAGGACCTCAAATTCACCCCTCCACTTT. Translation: CASSQDWLRTSNSPLHF.

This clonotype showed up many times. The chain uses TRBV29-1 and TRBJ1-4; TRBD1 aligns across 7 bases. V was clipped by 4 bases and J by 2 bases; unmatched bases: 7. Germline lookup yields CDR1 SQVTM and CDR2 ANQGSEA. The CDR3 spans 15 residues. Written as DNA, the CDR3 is TGCAGCGTTGGAAGGACGGGACAGACTAATGAAAAACTGTTTTTT. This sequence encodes CSVGRTGQTNEKLFF. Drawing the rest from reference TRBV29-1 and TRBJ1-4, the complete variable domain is SAVISQKPSRDICQRGTSLTIQCQVDSQVTMMFWYRQQPGQSLTLIATANQGSEATYESGFVIDKFPISRPNLTFSTLTVSNMSPEDSSIYLCSVGRTGQTNEKLFFGSGTQLSVL.

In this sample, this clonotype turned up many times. The CDR3 DNA reads TGTGCCAGCAGCCCATCCGGGACCGAGAATGAAAAACTGTTTTTT. Its protein is CASSPSGTENEKLFF. This chain joins TRBV9 and TRBJ1-4, with D possibly TRBD1 on 5 matching bases. Trimming left V 4 bases short and J 5 bases short, with 15 bases between. There are 15 residues in the CDR3. Germline V gives CDR1 SGDLS, CDR2 YYNGEE.

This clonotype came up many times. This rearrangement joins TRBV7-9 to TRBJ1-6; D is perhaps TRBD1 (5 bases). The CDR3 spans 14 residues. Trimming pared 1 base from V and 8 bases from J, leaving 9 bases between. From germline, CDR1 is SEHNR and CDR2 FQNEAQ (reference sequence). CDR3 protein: CASSLGGRDSPLHF. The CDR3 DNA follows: TGTGCCAGCAGCTTAGGGGGGAGGGATTCACCCCTCCACTTT. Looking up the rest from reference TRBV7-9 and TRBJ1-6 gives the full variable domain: DTGVSQNPRHKITKRGQNVTFRCDPISEHNRLYWYRQTLGQGPEFLTYFQNEAQLEKSRLLSDRFSAERPKGSFSTLEIQRTEQGDSAMYLCASSLGGRDSPLHFGNGTRLTVT.

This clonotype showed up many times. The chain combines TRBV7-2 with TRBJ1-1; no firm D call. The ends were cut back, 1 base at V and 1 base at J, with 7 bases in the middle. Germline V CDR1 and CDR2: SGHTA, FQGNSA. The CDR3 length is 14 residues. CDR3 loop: CASSLEQRNTEAFF. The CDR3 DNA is TGTGCCAGCAGCTTAGAACAGAGGAACACTGAAGCTTTCTTT.

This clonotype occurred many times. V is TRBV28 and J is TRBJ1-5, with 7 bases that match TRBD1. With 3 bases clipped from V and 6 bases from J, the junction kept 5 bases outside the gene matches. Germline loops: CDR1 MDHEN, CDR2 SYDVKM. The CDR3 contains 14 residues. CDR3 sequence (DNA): TGTGCCAGCAGTTTTTTACAGGGGCCTCAGCCCCAGCATTTT. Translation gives CASSFLQGPQPQHF.

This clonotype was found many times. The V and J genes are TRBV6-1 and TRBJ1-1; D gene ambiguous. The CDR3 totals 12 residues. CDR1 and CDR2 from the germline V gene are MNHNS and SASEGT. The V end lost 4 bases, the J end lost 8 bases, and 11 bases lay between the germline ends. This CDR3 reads CASSGDESEAFF. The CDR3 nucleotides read TGTGCCAGCAGTGGTGACGAATCAGAAGCTTTCTTT.

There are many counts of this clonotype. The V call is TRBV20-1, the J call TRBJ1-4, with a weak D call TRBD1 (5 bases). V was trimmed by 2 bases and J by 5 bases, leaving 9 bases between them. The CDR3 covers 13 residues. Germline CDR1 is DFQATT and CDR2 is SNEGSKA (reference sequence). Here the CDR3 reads CSARRDLNEKLFF. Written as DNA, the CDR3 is TGCAGTGCTAGACGGGACCTGAATGAAAAACTGTTTTTT.

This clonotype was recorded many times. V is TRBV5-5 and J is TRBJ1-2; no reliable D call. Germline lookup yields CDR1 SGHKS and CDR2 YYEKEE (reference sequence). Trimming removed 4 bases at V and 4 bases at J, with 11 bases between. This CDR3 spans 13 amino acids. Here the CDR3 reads CASSPDGSYGYTF. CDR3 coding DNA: TGTGCCAGCAGCCCGGACGGTAGCTATGGCTACACCTTC.

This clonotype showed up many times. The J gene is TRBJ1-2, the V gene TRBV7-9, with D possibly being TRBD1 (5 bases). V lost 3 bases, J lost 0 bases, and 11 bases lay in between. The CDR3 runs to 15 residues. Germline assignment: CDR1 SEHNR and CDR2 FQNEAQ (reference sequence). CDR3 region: CASSFVQGANYGYTF. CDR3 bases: TGTGCCAGCAGCTTCGTTCAGGGAGCTAACTATGGCTACACCTTC.

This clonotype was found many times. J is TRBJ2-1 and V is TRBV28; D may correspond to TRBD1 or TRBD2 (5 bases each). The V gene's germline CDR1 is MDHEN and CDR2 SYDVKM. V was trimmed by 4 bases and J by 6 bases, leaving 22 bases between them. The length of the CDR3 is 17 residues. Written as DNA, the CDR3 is TGTGCCAGCAGTTCCCCCGATCTACGAGGTGGGGGCAATGAGCAGTTCTTC. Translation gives CASSSPDLRGGGNEQFF.

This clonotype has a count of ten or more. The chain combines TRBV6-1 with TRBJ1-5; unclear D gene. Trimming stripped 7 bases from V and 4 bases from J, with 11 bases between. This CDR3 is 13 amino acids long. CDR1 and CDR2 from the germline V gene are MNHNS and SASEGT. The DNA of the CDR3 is TGTGCCAGCAATGGTCGGGGAAATCAGCCCCAGCATTTT. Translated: CASNGRGNQPQHF.

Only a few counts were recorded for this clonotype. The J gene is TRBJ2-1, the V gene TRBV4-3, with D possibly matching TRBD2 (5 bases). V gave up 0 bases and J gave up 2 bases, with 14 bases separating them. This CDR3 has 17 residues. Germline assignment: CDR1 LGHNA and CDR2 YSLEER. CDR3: CASSQDYGLATYNEQFF. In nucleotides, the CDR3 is TGCGCCAGCAGCCAAGATTATGGCCTAGCCACCTACAATGAGCAGTTCTTC.

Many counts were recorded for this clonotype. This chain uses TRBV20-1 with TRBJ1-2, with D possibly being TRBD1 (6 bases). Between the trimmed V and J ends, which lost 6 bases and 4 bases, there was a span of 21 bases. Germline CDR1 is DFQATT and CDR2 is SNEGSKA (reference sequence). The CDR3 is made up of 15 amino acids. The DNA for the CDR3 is TGCAGTGCCACAAGACCCACAGGGTGGGGCTATGGCTACACCTTC. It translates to CSATRPTGWGYGYTF.

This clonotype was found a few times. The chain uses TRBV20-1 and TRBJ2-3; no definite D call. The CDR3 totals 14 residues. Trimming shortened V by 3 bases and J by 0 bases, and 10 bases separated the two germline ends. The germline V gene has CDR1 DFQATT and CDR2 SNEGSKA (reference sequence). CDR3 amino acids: CSASLGTSTDTQYF. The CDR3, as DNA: TGCAGTGCTAGTCTCGGAACTAGCACAGATACGCAGTATTTT.

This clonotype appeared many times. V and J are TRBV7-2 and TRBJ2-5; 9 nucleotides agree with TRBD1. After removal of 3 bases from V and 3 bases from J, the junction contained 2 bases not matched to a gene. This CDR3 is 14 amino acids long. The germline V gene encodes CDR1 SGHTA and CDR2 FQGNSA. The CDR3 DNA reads TGTGCCAGCAGCTTCTGGACAGGGGAAGAGACCCAGTACTTC. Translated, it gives CASSFWTGEETQYF.

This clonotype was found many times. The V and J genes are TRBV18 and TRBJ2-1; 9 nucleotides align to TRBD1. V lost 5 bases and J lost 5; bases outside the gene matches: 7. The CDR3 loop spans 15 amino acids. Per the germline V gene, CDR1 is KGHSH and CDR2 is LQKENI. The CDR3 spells CASSFGTGWNNEQFF. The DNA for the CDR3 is TGTGCCAGCTCATTCGGGACAGGGTGGAACAATGAGCAGTTCTTC.

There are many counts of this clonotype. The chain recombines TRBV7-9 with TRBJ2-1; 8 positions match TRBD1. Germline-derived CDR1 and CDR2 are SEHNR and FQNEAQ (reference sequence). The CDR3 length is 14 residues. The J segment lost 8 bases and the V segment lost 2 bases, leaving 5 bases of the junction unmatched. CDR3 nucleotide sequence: TGTGCCAGCAGCTTACCCATGGACAGGGATGAGCAGTTCTTC. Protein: CASSLPMDRDEQFF.

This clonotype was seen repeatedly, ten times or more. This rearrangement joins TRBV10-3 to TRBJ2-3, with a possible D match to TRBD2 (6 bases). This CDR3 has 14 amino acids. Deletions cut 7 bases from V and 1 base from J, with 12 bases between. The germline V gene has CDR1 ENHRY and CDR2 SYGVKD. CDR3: CAINRSGGTDTQYF. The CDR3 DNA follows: TGTGCCATCAACAGATCGGGGGGCACAGATACGCAGTATTTT.

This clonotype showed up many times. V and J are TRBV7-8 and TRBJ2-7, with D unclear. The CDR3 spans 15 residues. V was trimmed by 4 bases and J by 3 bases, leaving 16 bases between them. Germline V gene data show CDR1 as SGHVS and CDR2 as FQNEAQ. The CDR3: CASSSYQGPSYEQYF. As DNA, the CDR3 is TGTGCCAGCAGCTCGTATCAAGGACCGAGCTACGAGCAGTACTTC.

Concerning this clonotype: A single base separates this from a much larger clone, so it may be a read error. The CDR3 DNA reads TGCGCCAGCAGCTTGAACGGGGACAGTAATTCACACCTCCACTTT. This codes for CASSLNGDSNSHLHF. V and J are TRBV5-1 and TRBJ1-6, with TRBD1 matching 7 bases. Germline CDR1 SGHRS, CDR2 YFSETQ. The CDR3 runs to 15 residues.

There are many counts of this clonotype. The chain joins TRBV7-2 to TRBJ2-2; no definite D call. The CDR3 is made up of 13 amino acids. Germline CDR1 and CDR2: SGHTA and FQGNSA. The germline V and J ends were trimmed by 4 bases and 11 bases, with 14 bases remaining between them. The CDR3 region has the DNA TGTGCCAGCAGCTCCCCCCGGGTCCAAGAGCTGTTTTTT. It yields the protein CASSSPRVQELFF.

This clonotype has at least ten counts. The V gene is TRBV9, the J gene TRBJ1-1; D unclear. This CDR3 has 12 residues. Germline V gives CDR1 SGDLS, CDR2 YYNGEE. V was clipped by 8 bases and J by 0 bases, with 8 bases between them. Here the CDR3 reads CASTEMNTEAFF. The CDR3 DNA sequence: TGTGCCAGTACAGAAATGAACACTGAAGCTTTCTTT.

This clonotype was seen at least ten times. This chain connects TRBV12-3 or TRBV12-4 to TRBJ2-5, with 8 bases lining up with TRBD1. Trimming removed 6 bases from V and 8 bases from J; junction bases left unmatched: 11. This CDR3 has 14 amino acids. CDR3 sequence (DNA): TGTGCCAGCAGCGAGGGACAGGATCTCCCCACCCAGTACTTC. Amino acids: CASSEGQDLPTQYF.

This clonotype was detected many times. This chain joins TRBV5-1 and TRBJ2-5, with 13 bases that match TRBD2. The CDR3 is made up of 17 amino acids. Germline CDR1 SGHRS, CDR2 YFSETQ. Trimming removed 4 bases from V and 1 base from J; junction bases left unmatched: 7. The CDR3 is CASSQGTSGASQETQYF. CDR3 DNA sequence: TGCGCCAGCAGCCAAGGGACTAGCGGGGCCTCCCAAGAGACCCAGTACTTC.

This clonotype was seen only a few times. The CDR3 spells CASSLTTVSGTDTQYF. CDR3 sequence (DNA): TGCGCCAGCAGCTTGACCACTGTTTCGGGCACAGATACGCAGTATTTT. The rearrangement links TRBV5-1 to TRBJ2-3, with no clear D. The length of the CDR3 is 16 residues. The germline V gene has CDR1 SGHRS and CDR2 YFSETQ. V gave up 1 base and J gave up 1 base, with 13 bases separating them.